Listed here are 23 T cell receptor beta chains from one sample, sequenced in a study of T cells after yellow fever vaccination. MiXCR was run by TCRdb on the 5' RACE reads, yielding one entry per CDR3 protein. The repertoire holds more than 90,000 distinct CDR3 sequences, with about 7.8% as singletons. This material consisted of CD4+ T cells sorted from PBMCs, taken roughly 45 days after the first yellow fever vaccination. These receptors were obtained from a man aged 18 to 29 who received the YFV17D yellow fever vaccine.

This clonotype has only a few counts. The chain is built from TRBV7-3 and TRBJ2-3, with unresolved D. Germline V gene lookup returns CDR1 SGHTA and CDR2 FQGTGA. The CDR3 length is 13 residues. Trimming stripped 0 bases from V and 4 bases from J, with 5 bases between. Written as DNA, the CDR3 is TGTGCCAGCAGCTTAACAGAATCAGATACGCAGTATTTT. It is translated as CASSLTESDTQYF.

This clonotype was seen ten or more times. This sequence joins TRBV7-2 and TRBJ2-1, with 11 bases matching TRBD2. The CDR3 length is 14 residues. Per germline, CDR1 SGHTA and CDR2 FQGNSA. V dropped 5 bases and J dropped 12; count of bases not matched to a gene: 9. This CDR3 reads CASSPSSGGTVQFF. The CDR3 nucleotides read TGTGCCAGCAGCCCTTCTAGCGGGGGGACGGTGCAGTTCTTC. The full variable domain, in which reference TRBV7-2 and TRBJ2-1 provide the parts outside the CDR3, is GAGVSQSPSNKVTEKGKDVELRCDPISGHTALYWYRQSLGQGLEFLIYFQGNSAPDKSGLPSDRFSAERTGGSVSTLTIQRTQQEDSAVYLCASSPSSGGTVQFFGPGTRLTVL.

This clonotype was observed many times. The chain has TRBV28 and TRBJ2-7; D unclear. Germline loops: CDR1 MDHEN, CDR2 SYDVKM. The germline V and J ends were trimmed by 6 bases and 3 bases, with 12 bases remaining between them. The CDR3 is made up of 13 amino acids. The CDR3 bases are TGTGCCAGCAGGCCGTCAGAAATCTACGAGCAGTACGTC. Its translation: CASRPSEIYEQYV.

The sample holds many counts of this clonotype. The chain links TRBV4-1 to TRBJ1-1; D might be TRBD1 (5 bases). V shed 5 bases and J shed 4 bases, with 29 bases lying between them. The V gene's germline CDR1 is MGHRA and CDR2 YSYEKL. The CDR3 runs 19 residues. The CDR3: CASSKWSIGRDRVGTEAFF. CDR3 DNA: TGCGCCAGCAGCAAATGGTCCATTGGCAGGGATCGAGTGGGCACTGAAGCTTTCTTT.

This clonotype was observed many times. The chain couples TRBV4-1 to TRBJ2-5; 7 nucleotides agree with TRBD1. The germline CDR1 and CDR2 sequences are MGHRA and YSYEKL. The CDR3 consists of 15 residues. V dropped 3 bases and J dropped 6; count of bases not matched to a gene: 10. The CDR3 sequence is CASSQTTGEWQTQYF. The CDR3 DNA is TGCGCCAGCAGCCAGACAACAGGGGAGTGGCAGACCCAGTACTTC.

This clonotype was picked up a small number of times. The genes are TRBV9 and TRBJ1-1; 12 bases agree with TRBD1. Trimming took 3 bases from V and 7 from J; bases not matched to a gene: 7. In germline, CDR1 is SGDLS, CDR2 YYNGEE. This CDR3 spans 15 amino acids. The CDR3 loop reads CASSGDRGPVSEAFF. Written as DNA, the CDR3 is TGTGCCAGCAGCGGGGACAGGGGGCCAGTTAGTGAAGCTTTCTTT.

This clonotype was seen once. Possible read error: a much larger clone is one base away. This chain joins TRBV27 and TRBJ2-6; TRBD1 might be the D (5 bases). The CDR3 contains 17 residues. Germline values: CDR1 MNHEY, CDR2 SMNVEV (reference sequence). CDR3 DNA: TGTGCCAGCAGTTTATATGGACGGGCCTCTGGGGCCAACATCCTGACTTTC. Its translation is CASSLYGRASGANILTF.

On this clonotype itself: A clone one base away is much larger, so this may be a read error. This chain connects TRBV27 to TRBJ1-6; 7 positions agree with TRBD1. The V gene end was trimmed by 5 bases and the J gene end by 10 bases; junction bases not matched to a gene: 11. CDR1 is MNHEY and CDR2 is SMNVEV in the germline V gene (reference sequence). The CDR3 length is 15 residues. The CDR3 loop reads CASSPRQGFKSPLHF. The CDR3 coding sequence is TGTGCCAGCAGTCCAAGACAGGGATTCAAATCACCCCTCCACTTT.

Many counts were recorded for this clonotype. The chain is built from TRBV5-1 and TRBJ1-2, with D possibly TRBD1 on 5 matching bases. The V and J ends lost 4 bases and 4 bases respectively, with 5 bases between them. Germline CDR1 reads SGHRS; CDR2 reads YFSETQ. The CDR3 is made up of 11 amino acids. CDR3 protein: CASSQGYGYTF. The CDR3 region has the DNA TGCGCCAGCAGCCAGGGCTATGGCTACACCTTC.

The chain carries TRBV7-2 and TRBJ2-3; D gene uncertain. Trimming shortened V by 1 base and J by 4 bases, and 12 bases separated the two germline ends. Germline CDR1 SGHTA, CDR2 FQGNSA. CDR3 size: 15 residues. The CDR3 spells CASSLVAASSDTQYF. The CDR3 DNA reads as TGTGCCAGCAGCTTAGTTGCGGCCTCCTCAGATACGCAGTATTTT.

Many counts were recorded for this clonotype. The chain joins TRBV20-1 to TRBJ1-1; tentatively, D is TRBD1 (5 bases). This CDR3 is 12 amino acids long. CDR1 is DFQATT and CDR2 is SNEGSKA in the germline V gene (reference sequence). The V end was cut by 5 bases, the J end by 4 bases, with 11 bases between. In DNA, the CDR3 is TGCAGTGCTCAGGGTGGGGGCACTGAAGCTTTCTTT. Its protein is CSAQGGGTEAFF.

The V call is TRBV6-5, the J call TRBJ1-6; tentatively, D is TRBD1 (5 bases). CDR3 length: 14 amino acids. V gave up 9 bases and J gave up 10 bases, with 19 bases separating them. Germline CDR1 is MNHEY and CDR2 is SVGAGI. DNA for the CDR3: TGTGCCAGTTTCGCCCCCCAGGGCAACTCACCCCTCCACTTT. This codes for CASFAPQGNSPLHF.

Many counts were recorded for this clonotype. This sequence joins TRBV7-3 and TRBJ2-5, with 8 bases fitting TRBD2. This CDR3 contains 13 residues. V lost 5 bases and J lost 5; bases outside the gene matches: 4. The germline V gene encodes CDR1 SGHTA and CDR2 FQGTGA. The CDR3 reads CASSPGGPETQYF. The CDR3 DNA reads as TGTGCCAGCAGCCCGGGGGGGCCGGAGACCCAGTACTTC.

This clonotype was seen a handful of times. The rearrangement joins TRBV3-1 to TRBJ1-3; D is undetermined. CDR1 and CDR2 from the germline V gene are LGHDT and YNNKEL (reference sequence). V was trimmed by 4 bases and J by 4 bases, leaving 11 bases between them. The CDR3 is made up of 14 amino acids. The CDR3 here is CASSLARVGNTIYF. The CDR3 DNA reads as TGTGCCAGCAGCCTCGCGAGGGTAGGAAACACCATATATTTT. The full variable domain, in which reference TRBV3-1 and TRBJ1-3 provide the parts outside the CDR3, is DTAVSQTPKYLVTQMGNDKSIKCEQNLGHDTMYWYKQDSKKFLKIMFSYNNKELIINETVPNRFSPKSPDKAHLNLHINSLELGDSAVYFCASSLARVGNTIYFGEGSWLTVV.

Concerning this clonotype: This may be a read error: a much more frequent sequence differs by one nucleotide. CDR3 sequence (DNA): TGCGCCAGCAGCTTTACCGGCGGGTACACCGGGGAGCTGTTTTTT. Its protein product is CASSFTGGYTGELFF. The chain carries TRBV5-1 and TRBJ2-2; a possible D gene is TRBD2 (5 bases). There are 15 residues in the CDR3. CDR1 is SGHRS and CDR2 is YFSETQ in the germline V gene. Deletions cut 2 bases from V and 3 bases from J, with 11 bases between.

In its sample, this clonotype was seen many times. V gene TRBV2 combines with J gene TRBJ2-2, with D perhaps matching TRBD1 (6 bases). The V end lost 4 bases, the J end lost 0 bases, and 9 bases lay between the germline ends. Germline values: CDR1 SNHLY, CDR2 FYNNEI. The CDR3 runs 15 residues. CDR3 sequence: CASSGQAANTGELFF. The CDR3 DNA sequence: TGTGCCAGCAGTGGACAGGCAGCGAACACCGGGGAGCTGTTTTTT.

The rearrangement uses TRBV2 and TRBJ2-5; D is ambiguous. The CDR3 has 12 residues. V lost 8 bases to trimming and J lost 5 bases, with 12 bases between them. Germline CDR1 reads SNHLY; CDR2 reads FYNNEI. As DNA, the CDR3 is TGTGCCAGCGGGCCGAATATGGAGACCCAGTACTTC. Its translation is CASGPNMETQYF. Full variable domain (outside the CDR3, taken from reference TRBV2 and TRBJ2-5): EPEVTQTPSHQVTQMGQEVILRCVPISNHLYFYWYRQILGQKVEFLVSFYNNEISEKSEIFDDQFSVERPDGSNFTLKIRSTKLEDSAMYFCASGPNMETQYFGPGTRLLVL.

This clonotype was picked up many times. The CDR3 sequence: CSVEGARGTEAFF. DNA of the CDR3: TGCAGCGTTGAAGGGGCGCGGGGCACTGAAGCTTTCTTT. The chain recombines TRBV29-1 with TRBJ1-1, with D unclear. Trimming took off 1 base at V and 4 bases at J, with 10 bases between the two ends. The CDR3 has 13 amino acids. Germline V lookup: CDR1 SQVTM, CDR2 ANQGSEA.

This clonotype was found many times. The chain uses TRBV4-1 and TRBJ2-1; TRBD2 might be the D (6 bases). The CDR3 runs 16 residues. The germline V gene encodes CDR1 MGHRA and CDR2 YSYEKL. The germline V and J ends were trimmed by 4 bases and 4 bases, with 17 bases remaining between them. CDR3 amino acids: CASSRSRGTIYNEQFF. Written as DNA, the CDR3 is TGCGCCAGCAGCCGCAGCCGGGGGACCATATACAATGAGCAGTTCTTC.

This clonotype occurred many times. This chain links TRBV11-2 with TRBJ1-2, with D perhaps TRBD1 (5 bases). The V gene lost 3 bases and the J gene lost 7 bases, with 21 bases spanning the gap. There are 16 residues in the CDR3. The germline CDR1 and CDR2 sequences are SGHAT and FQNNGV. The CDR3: CASSLGLLPRERGYTF. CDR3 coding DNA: TGTGCCAGCAGCTTGGGACTTCTACCCCGTGAGCGTGGCTACACCTTC.

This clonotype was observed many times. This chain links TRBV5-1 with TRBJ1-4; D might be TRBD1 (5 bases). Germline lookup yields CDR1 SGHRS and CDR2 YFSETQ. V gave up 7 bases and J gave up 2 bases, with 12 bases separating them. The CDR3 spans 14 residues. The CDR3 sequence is CASRQDITNEKLFF. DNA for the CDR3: TGCGCCAGCCGCCAGGACATCACTAATGAAAAACTGTTTTTT. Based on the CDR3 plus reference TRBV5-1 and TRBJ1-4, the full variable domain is KAGVTQTPRYLIKTRGQQVTLSCSPISGHRSVSWYQQTPGQGLQFLFEYFSETQRNKGNFPGRFSGRQFSNSRSEMNVSTLELGDSALYLCASRQDITNEKLFFGSGTQLSVL.

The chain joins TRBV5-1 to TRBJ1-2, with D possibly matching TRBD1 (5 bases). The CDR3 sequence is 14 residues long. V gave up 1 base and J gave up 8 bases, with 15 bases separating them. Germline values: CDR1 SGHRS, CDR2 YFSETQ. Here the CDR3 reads CASSLSSGGDGYTF. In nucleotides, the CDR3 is TGCGCCAGCAGCTTGAGTTCGGGAGGGGACGGCTACACCTTC. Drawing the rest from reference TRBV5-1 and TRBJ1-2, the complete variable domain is KAGVTQTPRYLIKTRGQQVTLSCSPISGHRSVSWYQQTPGQGLQFLFEYFSETQRNKGNFPGRFSGRQFSNSRSEMNVSTLELGDSALYLCASSLSSGGDGYTFGSGTRLTVV.

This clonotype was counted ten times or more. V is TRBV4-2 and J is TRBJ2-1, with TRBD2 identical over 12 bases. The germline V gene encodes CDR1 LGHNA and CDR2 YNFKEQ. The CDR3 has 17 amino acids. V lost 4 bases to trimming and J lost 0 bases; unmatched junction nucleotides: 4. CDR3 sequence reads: CASSPLTSGGSYNEQFF. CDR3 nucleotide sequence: TGTGCCAGCAGCCCGCTGACTAGCGGGGGCTCCTACAATGAGCAGTTCTTC.